The clone carrying this T cell receptor beta chain was detected only a few times. The template, around 540 ng total RNA, yielded TCR beta cDNA made with a constant-region primer. Slightly modified ARM-PCR with three nested multiplex PCR rounds yielded TCR beta libraries. The study ran its first two PCR rounds for around 9 cycles each, using TRBV1-TRBV30 forward primers and a C-beta reverse primer. TCRdb itself ran the multiplex PCR reads through MiXCR, one entry per CDR3 protein. The sample has 44,000 or so distinct CDR3 sequences; 60% to 85% are singletons. This record belongs to a study of tumor-infiltrating lymphocytes in primary liver carcinoma. The germline V gene has CDR1 MDHEN and CDR2 SYDVKM. The CDR3 spans 12 residues. Trimming removed 10 bases from V and 6 bases from J, with 12 bases in between. Total RNA and DNA came together from approximately 22-30 mg of bulk tissue without cell sorting. At sampling, these chronic HBV carriers had received no treatment. Each tumor was sampled at four poles and its centre.

Material for sequencing was liver tumor tissue from sampling region 5. Subset specified: tumor region T5, tumor centre. This chain links TRBV28 with TRBJ1-4; D call uncertain. The clonotype originates from a man between 40 and 49 years old with primary liver carcinoma and hepatitis B virus infection. DNA of the CDR3: TGTGCCACCTCACAGTACTATGAAAAACTGTTTTTT. This encodes CATSQYYEKLFF. The whole variable domain, remainder taken from reference TRBV28 and TRBJ1-4, is DVKVTQSSRYLVKRTGEKVFLECVQDMDHENMFWYRQDPGLGLRLIYFSYDVKMKEKGDIPEGYSVSREKKERFSLILESASTNQTSMYLCATSQYYEKLFFGSGTQLSVL.